Presented here are 8 T cell receptor beta chains from one specimen sequenced in a study of vaccination and CD4 T cells after COVID-19. Once obtained from cultured CD4+ T cells, the DNA was sequenced using the Oncomine TCR Beta short-read assay. TCRdb re-derived calls from the PCR reads in MiXCR, one entry per CDR3 protein. The sample records about 13,000 distinct CDR3 sequences, around 50% being singletons. Specified treatment: approximately nine-day PBMC culture with coronavirus spike peptide pools or control peptides (ViraFEST assay). For these TCRs, the target antigens are not known. The sequenced sample was cultured CD4+ T cells from blood, obtained after SARS-CoV-2 vaccination. Receptor source: a human donor with COVID-19.

The rearrangement joins TRBV7-2 to TRBJ2-7, with D possibly being TRBD1 (5 bases). CDR3 size: 13 residues. Trimming removed 3 bases at V and 5 bases at J, with 11 bases between. Looked up from germline, CDR1 is SGHTA and CDR2 is FQGNSA. The CDR3 DNA is TGTGCCAGCAGCTTCCAGGGCGGCGACGAGCAGTACTTC. This sequence encodes CASSFQGGDEQYF.

The chain recombines TRBV6-4 with TRBJ2-3; possible D gene TRBD2, 6 bases. V was shortened by 5 bases and J by 0 bases, with 12 bases between the two germline ends. The germline CDR1 and CDR2 sequences are MRHNA and SNTAGT. The CDR3 length is 15 residues. CDR3 nucleotide sequence: TGTGCCAGCAGTTCCGGGACTGCGAGCACAGATACGCAGTATTTT. Translation: CASSSGTASTDTQYF.

The genes are TRBV7-9 and TRBJ2-3, with 7 bases aligning to TRBD1. CDR1 and CDR2 from the germline V gene are SEHNR and FQNEAQ (reference sequence). V lost 5 bases, J lost 2 bases, and 10 bases stayed unmatched. This CDR3 comprises 16 residues. CDR3 sequence: CASSGSGQSFTDTQYF. As DNA, the CDR3 is TGTGCCAGCAGCGGATCGGGACAGAGCTTCACAGATACGCAGTATTTT.

The table lists this clonotype with a few counts. The chain links TRBV6-2 or TRBV6-3 to TRBJ2-2; tentatively, D is TRBD2 (5 bases). CDR3 length: 15 residues. CDR1 MNHEY and CDR2 SVGEGT come from the germline V gene. Trimming left V 2 bases short and J 6 bases short, with 13 bases between. The CDR3 coding sequence is TGTGCCAGCAGTTACGGCGGGCGTGTCGCCGGGGAGCTGTTTTTT. It encodes CASSYGGRVAGELFF.

CDR3 sequence (DNA): TGCAGTGCCACCTTGGGCCCAGGGCATGGTGAAGCTTTCTTT. Its protein is CSATLGPGHGEAFF. The chain joins TRBV20-1 to TRBJ1-1; weak D call: TRBD1 (5 bases). Germline CDR1 reads DFQATT; CDR2 reads SNEGSKA (reference sequence). Trimming shortened V by 6 bases and J by 7 bases, and 21 bases separated the two germline ends. There are 14 residues in the CDR3.

The chain has TRBV6-1 and TRBJ2-7, with TRBD2 as a possible D gene (5 bases). The V end was cut by 6 bases, the J end by 6 bases, with 30 bases between. Germline V gene lookup returns CDR1 MNHNS and CDR2 SASEGT. The CDR3 is made up of 18 amino acids. The CDR3 bases are TGTGCCAGCAGCCAGGACCCCCGCTCTGGTAGCTTGGACTCCGAGCAGTACTTC. This sequence encodes CASSQDPRSGSLDSEQYF.

V gene TRBV2 combines with J gene TRBJ1-6, with D perhaps matching TRBD1 (6 bases). The CDR3 has 16 residues. Germline V gene sequence: CDR1 SNHLY, CDR2 FYNNEI. V gave up 3 bases and J gave up 8 bases, with 17 bases separating them. The CDR3 loop reads CASSEGGRAAYSPLHF. Here the CDR3 DNA reads TGTGCCAGCAGTGAGGGGGGCCGGGCAGCTTATTCACCCCTCCACTTT.

Note on this clonotype: One junction end disagrees with the germline gene, perhaps due to a read error. The V call is TRBV6-5, the J call TRBJ1-5; D gene ambiguous. The CDR3 is made up of 13 amino acids. Germline CDR1 reads MNHEY; CDR2 reads SVGAGI. As DNA, the CDR3 is TGTGCCAGCAGTGACTCGATACGACAGCCCCAGCATTTT. Translating it yields CASSDSIRQPQHF.